This T cell receptor (beta chain) was identified during a study of cytomegalovirus exposure and HLA in healthy donors (dated by TCRdb to the late 2010s). As for the study more broadly: An earlier analysis of some 500 of the donors reported about 250 Gb of sequence data and 117 million unique TCR beta sequences from about 200 million T cells. The study used immunosequencing to profile the T cell repertoires of 600 to 850 subjects and linked those repertoires to cytomegalovirus serostatus. High-throughput TCR immunosequencing, statistical association of individual TCRs with disease status, and machine learning were combined to predict cytomegalovirus infection status. Because of strong linkage in the cohort, a few DR-DQ haplotypes were treated as single units for association and clustering. In an earlier analysis of over 550 of the donors, high-throughput TCR beta sequencing was used to judge whether each TCR beta V gene segment behaved as functional or pseudogenic. A later analysis re-examined previously published TCR beta repertoires from 500 to 700 donors and added high-resolution HLA genotyping to investigate patterns of TCR occurrence. Besides the first cohort of 666 subjects, a separate validation cohort made up of 90 to 150 different subjects was used. Both class I and class II loci were covered by HLA typing, at four-digit resolution. The study aimed to test whether cataloging public T cell receptors could reveal signatures of past pathogen exposure. The number of donors typed differed by locus, with 629-630 for A, B, C, DRB1 and DQB1, more than 500 for DQA1, over 600 for DPA1, and some 450 for DPB1. Every discovery cohort repertoire had been produced on one sequencing platform. Among the roughly 400 genotyped donors, about 85% belonged to the genetic ancestry cluster associated with self-reported Caucasian donors. Genome-wide SNP genotypes for about 65% of the roughly 670 donors were used in a later genetic analysis, which treated that subset as a discovery cohort. An early release covering 550 to 700 HLA-typed donors comprised about 300 gigabases of sequencing data and some 79 million unique TCR sequences. Among 300 to 500 genotyped donors of the cohort, an average of around 240,000 unique TCR beta nucleotide sequences was sequenced per donor, of which about 19% were non-productive. In the later analysis, no new phenotypic data were used to find candidate immune exposures; instead, reliance was placed on TCR beta sequences and their occurrence across donors. Donor age, sex, ethnicity and CMV serostatus were collected together with the repertoire data.

Paper-wide results and their limitations: In the study, some 160 TCR beta chains were listed as associated with cytomegalovirus. Only TCR beta chains were sequenced in this cohort, and the absence of alpha or paired-chain data limited detectable features. A few of the identified cytomegalovirus-associated TCR beta chains were confirmed in vitro to be specific for cytomegalovirus antigens. The only immune exposure information available for the cohort was CMV serostatus. Presence/absence analyses assumed roughly uniform sequencing depth across donors, an assumption that may not hold. At a false discovery rate of 0.05, a later analysis linked some 18,000 TCR beta sequences to specific HLA alleles. A later analysis reported that several top co-occurrence clusters appeared linked to parvovirus B19, influenza, CMV and Epstein-Barr virus. According to a later analysis, most CMV-associated TCR beta chains appeared to be HLA-restricted, and the HLA associations seemed to be driven largely by CMV exposure. Correlated functional status among segregating V segments might be attributable to linkage disequilibrium, but an unknown experimental factor could not be ruled out. An association between a missense DCLRE1C variant and V-gene and J-gene trimming of TCR beta chains was found in a later genetic analysis and replicated in an independent cohort. The sequencing pipeline was judged likely to have produced a cluster of highly shared sequence variants as a technical artifact. Assigning TCR associations to individual alleles was difficult when HLA alleles, especially DR and DQ, strongly co-occurred. A further reported finding was that TCR beta sequences accurately predicted the HLA-A and HLA-B alleles for most subjects in the first cohort. In both the original and validation cohorts, the classifier was reported to diagnose cytomegalovirus status with high specificity and sensitivity. Some IMGT-functional V segments, including TRBV6-2 and TRBV6-3, could not be distinguished by the 87-base-pair reads and were therefore excluded. In a later genetic analysis, fewer N-insertions in productive TCRs were reported among donors in an Asian-associated ancestry cluster than the approximately 670-donor mean. In an earlier analysis of fewer than 700 of the donors, most TCR beta V segments appeared in productive rearrangements about 87% or about 30% of the time, broadly matching IMGT annotations. HLA typing was unavailable for some donors at each locus, so association tests used only the typed subset. According to the authors, the approach could potentially be generalized to other disease states and immunological phenotypes. Most TCR sequences were observed very rarely across donors, whereas some public TCRs were present in many individuals. Compared with equally common non-associated chains, HLA-associated TCR beta chains in a later analysis were more clonally expanded and had lower generation probabilities. In a later analysis, TCR association rates were found to vary across HLA loci, with the most associated TCRs seen for DRB1 alleles and the fewest for HLA-C alleles. The earlier analysis of about 600 of the donors excluded approximately 15 rarely observed V segments, including chromosome 9 orphons, because counts were too low.

Taken from cysteine to phenylalanine, the CDR3 has 13 residues. Only CDR3 DNA is held: 39 bases, read in frame from base 1. The germline V gene (reference sequence) specifies SGHNT as CDR1 and YYREEE as CDR2. The junction shows trimming of 4 bases on V and 5 bases on J, and the gene matches do not reach 5 bases of it. In total, fewer than 750 healthy bone marrow donors made up the cohort. All cohort members were sampled while nominally healthy, although unrecorded immune exposures were likely present. The donor tested CMV seropositive and was one of the 289 seropositive cohort members. A peripheral blood sample was collected from each donor, and TCR beta sequencing was performed on peripheral blood mononuclear cells. Genomic DNA extraction from the blood cell samples was performed with the Qiagen DNeasy Blood Extraction Kit. Comment on this clone: It has no known antigen specificity. One base away there is no much larger clone; base qualities are not given.

Libraries came from the immunoSEQ multiplex PCR assay. A mixture of 60 forward primers for TCR Vbeta segments and 13 reverse primers for TCR Jbeta segments was used in the multiplex PCR. A multiplex PCR assay on genomic DNA amplified the CDR3 region of rearranged TCR beta genes. The amplified TCR beta libraries were sequenced on the Illumina HiSeq System as 87-base-pair reads. Regarding the original processing steps: A later analysis tallied tens of millions of unique TCR beta chains across the 610 or so repertoires, and some 10 million of those chains were shared by two or more donors. Raw reads were error-corrected and collapsed into unique sequences with a nearest-neighbor algorithm that merged closely related sequences to remove PCR and sequencing errors. To assign V, D and J gene segments, CDR3 sequences were aligned to IMGT reference sequences. For a sequence to be retained, at least a six-nucleotide match to both a V gene segment and a J gene segment was required. A rearrangement was called productive if the CDR3 had no stop codons and remained in frame with V and J, and every other rearrangement was called non-productive. Following IMGT convention, CDR3 was defined as the stretch from the second conserved V-encoded cysteine up to the conserved J-encoded phenylalanine. Sequences without an unambiguous match to a single V gene segment were excluded from the earlier analysis of 587 of the donors. In an earlier analysis of several hundred of the donors, V segments were called functional above 56.7% productive rearrangements and were called segregating when the between-donor standard deviation exceeded 5%. A statistical classification framework was built for diagnosing cytomegalovirus status from the catalog of TCR beta chain sequences. In a later analysis, V and J genes were assigned by comparing TCR nucleotide sequences against IMGT/GENE-DB human TR gene sequences. A later analysis assigned CDR3 sequences and most-parsimonious VDJ recombination scenarios with the TCRdist pipeline. In a later analysis, every TCR beta chain was defined by the combination of its CDR3 amino acid sequence and its V-gene family, and reads without a unique V-gene family were dropped. In a later analysis, some 600 highly shared, low-generation-probability nucleotide sequences were removed to address suspected cross-contamination and a sequencing artifact. In a later analysis, a clonal expansion index for each public chain was calculated from normalized within-repertoire ranks of inferred template counts. In a later analysis, generation probabilities were computed using a VDJ recombination model fitted to out-of-frame rearrangements, and the results were checked against IGoR. Hypergeometric tests were used in a later analysis to score TCR-TCR, TCR-HLA and TCR-CMV co-occurrence, with a repertoire-size bias correction applied to the TCR pairs. A later analysis estimated false discovery rates by permuting HLA or CMV assignments 20 times. In a later analysis, co-occurring TCRs were grouped with DBSCAN, and TCRdist sequence similarity was added when clustering was performed within HLA-allele-positive subsets. For co-occurrence clustering, repertoires with fewer than 30,000 or more than 120,000 public chains were excluded, along with 5 or 6 repertoires with anomalous nucleotide sharing. The table was pulled from immuneACCESS by TCRdb, which kept in-frame rearrangements only. Such tables lose some clones; where checked, under half of the loss comes from unresolved V genes, and the rest has no known cause. V and J calls plus clone size are reproduced from that table; the DNA served to infer D and trimming. This sample comprises around 40,000 clones, about nine tenths of them detected only once. The ten largest clones capture approximately 8% of the sample.

The source is a woman aged 40-49 years in good health and CMV-seropositive. The sequencing input was PBMCs. The rearrangement joined TRBV5-4 to TRBJ1-2, with 7 middle bases fitting TRBD1. The DNA is as follows: TGTGCCAGCAGCACTGACAGGGTTTATGGCTACACCTTC. Its translation reads: CASSTDRVYGYTF.